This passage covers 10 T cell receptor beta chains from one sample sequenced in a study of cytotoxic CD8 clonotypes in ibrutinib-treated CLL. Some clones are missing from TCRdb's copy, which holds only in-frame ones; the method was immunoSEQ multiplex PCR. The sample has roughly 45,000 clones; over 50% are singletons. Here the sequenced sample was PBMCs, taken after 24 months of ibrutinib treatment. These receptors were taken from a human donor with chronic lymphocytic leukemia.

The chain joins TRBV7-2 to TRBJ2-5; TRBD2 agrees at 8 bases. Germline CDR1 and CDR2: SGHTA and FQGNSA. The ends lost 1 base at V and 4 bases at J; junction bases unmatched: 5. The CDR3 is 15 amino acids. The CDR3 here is CASSLVSGGRETQYF. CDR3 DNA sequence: TGTGCCAGCAGCTTAGTGTCGGGGGGGCGAGAGACCCAGTACTTC.

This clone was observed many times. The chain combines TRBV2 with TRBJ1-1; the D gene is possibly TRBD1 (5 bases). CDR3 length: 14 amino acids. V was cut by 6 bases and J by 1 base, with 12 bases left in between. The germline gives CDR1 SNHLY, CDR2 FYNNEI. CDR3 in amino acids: CASRRDGSNTEAFF. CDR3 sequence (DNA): TGTGCCAGCAGGAGGGACGGATCGAACACTGAAGCTTTCTTT. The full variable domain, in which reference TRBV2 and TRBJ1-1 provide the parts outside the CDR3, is EPEVTQTPSHQVTQMGQEVILRCVPISNHLYFYWYRQILGQKVEFLVSFYNNEISEKSEIFDDQFSVERPDGSNFTLKIRSTKLEDSAMYFCASRRDGSNTEAFFGQGTRLTVV.

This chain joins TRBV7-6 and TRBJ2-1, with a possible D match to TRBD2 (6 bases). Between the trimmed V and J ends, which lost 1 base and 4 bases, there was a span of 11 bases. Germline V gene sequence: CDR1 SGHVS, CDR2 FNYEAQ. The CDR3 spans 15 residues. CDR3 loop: CASSLEGGTYNEQFF. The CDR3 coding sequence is TGTGCCAGCAGCTTAGAGGGCGGGACTTACAATGAGCAGTTCTTC.

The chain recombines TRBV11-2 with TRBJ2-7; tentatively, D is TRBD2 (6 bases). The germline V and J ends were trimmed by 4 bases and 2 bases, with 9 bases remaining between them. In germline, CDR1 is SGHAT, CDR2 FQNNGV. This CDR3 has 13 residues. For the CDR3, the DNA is TGTGCCAGCAGCTGGGGGGAAACCTACGAGCAGTACTTC. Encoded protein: CASSWGETYEQYF. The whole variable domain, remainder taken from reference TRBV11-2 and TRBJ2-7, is EAGVAQSPRYKIIEKRQSVAFWCNPISGHATLYWYQQILGQGPKLLIQFQNNGVVDDSQLPKDRFSAERLKGVDSTLKIQPAKLEDSAVYLCASSWGETYEQYFGPGTRLTVT.

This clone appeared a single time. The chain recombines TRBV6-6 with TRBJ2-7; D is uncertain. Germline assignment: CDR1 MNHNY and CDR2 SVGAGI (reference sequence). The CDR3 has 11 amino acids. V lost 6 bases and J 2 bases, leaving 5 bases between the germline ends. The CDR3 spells CASRTTYEQYF. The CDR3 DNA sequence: TGTGCCAGCAGGACCACCTACGAGCAGTACTTC.

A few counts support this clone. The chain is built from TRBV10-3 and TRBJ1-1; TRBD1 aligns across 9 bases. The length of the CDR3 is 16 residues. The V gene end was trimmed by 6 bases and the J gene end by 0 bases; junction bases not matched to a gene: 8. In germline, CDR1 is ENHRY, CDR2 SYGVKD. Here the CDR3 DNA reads TGTGCCATCAGGGATTCGGGACAGGGTTTGAACACTGAAGCTTTCTTT. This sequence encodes CAIRDSGQGLNTEAFF.

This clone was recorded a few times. CDR3 in amino acids: CASSAEGRLHNEQFF. DNA of the CDR3: TGTGCCAGTAGTGCCGAGGGTAGGCTCCACAATGAGCAGTTCTTC. This chain links TRBV19 with TRBJ2-1; maybe TRBD2 (5 bases). The CDR3 spans 15 residues. With 5 bases removed from V and 5 bases from J, the gap between germline ends came to 16 bases. Looked up from germline, CDR1 is LNHDA and CDR2 is SQIVND (reference sequence). Together with reference TRBV19 and TRBJ2-1, the CDR3 gives the full variable domain: DGGITQSPKYLFRKEGQNVTLSCEQNLNHDAMYWYRQDPGQGLRLIYYSQIVNDFQKGDIAEGYSVSREKKESFPLTVTSAQKNPTAFYLCASSAEGRLHNEQFFGPGTRLTVL.

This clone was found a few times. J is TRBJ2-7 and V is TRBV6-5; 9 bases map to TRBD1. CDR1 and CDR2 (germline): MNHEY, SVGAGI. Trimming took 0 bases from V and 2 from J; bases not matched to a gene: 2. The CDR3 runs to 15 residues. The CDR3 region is CASSYSRDRAYEQYF. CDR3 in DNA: TGTGCCAGCAGTTACTCCCGGGACAGGGCCTACGAGCAGTACTTC.

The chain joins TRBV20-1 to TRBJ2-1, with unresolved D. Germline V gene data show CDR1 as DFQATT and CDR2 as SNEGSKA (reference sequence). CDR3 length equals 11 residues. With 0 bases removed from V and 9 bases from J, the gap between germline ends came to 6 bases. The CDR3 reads CSARDPPEQFF. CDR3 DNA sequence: TGCAGTGCTAGAGATCCACCTGAGCAGTTCTTC.

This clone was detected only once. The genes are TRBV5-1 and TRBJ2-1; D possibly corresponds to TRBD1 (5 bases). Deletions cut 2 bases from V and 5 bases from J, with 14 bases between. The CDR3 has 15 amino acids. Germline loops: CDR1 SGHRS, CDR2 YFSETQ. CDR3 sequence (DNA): TGCGCCAGCAGCTTCCTCAGGGCTCGAGACAATGAGCAGTTCTTC. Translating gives CASSFLRARDNEQFF. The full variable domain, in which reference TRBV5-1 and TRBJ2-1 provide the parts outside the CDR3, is KAGVTQTPRYLIKTRGQQVTLSCSPISGHRSVSWYQQTPGQGLQFLFEYFSETQRNKGNFPGRFSGRQFSNSRSEMNVSTLELGDSALYLCASSFLRARDNEQFFGPGTRLTVL.